This T cell receptor beta chain was documented in a study of T cells after yellow fever vaccination. Study-level findings and limits: A minor fraction of clonotypes spanned both CD4 and CD8 compartments. Compared with primary, the secondary response was weaker and peaked at day 5, not 15. The booster response re-showed most primary clones: 95% to 96% CD4, approximately 90% CD8.

For TCR, cDNA came from 5'RACE template switching, which added a universal primer site and UMIs. From the 5' RACE reads, TCRdb called clonotypes with MiXCR, one entry per CDR3 protein. The table lists some 320,000 distinct CDR3 sequences, around 4.3% of them singletons. Per germline, CDR1 LNHDA and CDR2 SQIVND (reference sequence). Trimming cost V 4 bases and J 8 bases, with 9 bases left between them. CDR3 length: 13 residues. In its sample, this clonotype was seen a few times. Antigen unknown. The receptor was derived from a man younger than 35 who received the YFV17D yellow fever vaccine. The chain is built from TRBV19 and TRBJ1-6, with D perhaps TRBD1 (5 bases). Sequencing was performed on PBMCs, taken 15 days after the yellow fever booster vaccination. The CDR3 DNA is TGTGCCAGTAGTACGGGGCTGGATTCACCCCTCCACTTT. The encoded protein is CASSTGLDSPLHF. Combining the CDR3 with reference TRBV19 and TRBJ1-6 gives the whole variable domain DGGITQSPKYLFRKEGQNVTLSCEQNLNHDAMYWYRQDPGQGLRLIYYSQIVNDFQKGDIAEGYSVSREKKESFPLTVTSAQKNPTAFYLCASSTGLDSPLHFGNGTRLTVT.